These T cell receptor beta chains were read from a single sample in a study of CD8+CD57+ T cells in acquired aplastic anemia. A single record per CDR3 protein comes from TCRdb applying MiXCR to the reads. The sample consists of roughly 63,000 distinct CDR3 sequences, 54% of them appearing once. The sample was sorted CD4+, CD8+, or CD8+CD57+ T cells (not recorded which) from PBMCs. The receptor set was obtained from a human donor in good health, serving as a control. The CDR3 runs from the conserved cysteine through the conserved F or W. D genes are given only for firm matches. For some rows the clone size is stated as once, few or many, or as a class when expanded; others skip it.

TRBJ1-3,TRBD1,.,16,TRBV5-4,CASSFGTGFSGNTIYF,TGTGCCAGCAGCTTTGGGACAGGGTTCTCTGGAAACACCATATATTTT
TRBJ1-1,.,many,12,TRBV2,CASESGRTEAFF,TGTGCCAGCGAGTCGGGGAGGACTGAAGCTTTCTTT
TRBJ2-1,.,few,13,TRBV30,CAWTGPGYNEQFF,TGTGCCTGGACGGGCCCTGGGTACAATGAGCAGTTCTTC
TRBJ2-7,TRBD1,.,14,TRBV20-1,CSARPLQGPNEQYF,TGCAGTGCTAGACCGCTACAGGGGCCCAACGAGCAGTACTTC
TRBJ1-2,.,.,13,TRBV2,CASSRERVDGYTF,TGTGCCAGCAGCCGGGAACGGGTAGATGGCTACACCTTC
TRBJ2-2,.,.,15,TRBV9,CARSVDVTHTGELFF,TGTGCCCGCAGCGTAGATGTGACACACACCGGGGAGCTGTTTTTT
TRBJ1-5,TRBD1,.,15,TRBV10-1,CASSIDRDGYQPQHF,TGCGCCAGCAGTATAGACAGGGATGGATATCAGCCCCAGCATTTT
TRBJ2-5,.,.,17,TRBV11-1,CASSSIPHGELRETQYF,TGTGCCAGCAGCTCTATCCCTCACGGGGAGCTGAGGGAGACCCAGTACTTC
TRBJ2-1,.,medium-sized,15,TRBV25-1,CASSGPTRTYNEQFF,TGTGCCAGCAGTGGGCCGACTAGAACCTACAATGAGCAGTTCTTC
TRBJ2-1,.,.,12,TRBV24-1,CATSTVLSEQLF,TGTGCCACCAGTACGGTTCTAAGTGAGCAGCTCTTC
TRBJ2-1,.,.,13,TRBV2,CASRTPADAEQFF,TGTGCCAGCAGAACACCTGCCGACGCTGAGCAGTTCTTC
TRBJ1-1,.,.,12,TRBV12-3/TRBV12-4,CASSVGPLEAFF,TGTGCCAGCAGTGTGGGACCTTTGGAAGCTTTCTTT
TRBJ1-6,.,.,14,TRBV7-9,CASRPGQITSPLHF,TGTGCCAGTAGACCTGGACAGATAACTTCACCCCTCCACTTT
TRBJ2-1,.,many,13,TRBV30,CAWSRVGRNEQFF,TGTGCCTGGAGTCGGGTGGGCCGTAATGAGCAGTTCTTC
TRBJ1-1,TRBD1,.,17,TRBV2,CASSEAPGTGRMGEAFF,TGTGCCAGCAGTGAAGCCCCCGGGACAGGGAGGATGGGTGAAGCTTTCTTT
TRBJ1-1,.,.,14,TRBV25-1,CASSESAVNTEAFF,TGTGCCAGCAGTGAATCTGCGGTAAACACTGAAGCTTTCTTT
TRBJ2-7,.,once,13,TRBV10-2,CASSEMQAYEQYF,TGCGCCAGCAGTGAGATGCAGGCCTACGAGCAGTACTTC
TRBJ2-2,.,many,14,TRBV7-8,CASSLGGAGGELFF,TGTGCCAGCAGCCTTGGGGGGGCGGGCGGGGAGCTGTTTTTT
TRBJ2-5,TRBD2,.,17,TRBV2,CASSGGLAGGLWETQYF,TGTGCCAGCAGTGGTGGACTAGCGGGGGGGCTCTGGGAGACCCAGTACTTC
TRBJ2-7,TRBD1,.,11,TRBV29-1,CSVGDRAEQYF,TGCAGCGTCGGGGACAGGGCCGAGCAGTACTTC
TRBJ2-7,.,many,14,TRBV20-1,CSARDPDIAYEQYF,TGCAGTGCTAGAGATCCGGACATCGCCTACGAGCAGTACTTC
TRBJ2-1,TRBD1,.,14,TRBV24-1,CATRGQGARNEQFF,TGTGCCACCAGGGGACAGGGGGCTCGAAATGAGCAGTTCTTC
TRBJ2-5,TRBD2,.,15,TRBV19,CASGASGGLRETQYF,TGTGCTAGTGGGGCGTCGGGGGGGCTGAGGGAGACCCAGTACTTC
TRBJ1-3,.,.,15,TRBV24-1,CATSAGAGPGNTIYF,TGTGCCACCAGTGCGGGGGCAGGACCTGGAAACACCATATATTTT
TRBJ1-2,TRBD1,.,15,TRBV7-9,CASSPRDRSNYGYTF,TGTGCCAGCAGCCCACGGGACAGGTCGAACTATGGCTACACCTTC
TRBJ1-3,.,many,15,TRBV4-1,CASSQDAGSGNTIYF,TGCGCCAGCAGCCAAGATGCAGGGTCCGGAAACACCATATATTTT
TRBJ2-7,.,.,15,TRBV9,CASSPDADSSYKQYF,TGTGCCAGCAGCCCTGACGCGGACAGTTCCTACAAGCAGTACTTC
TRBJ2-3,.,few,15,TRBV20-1,CSARDGAGAADTQYF,TGCAGTGCTAGAGATGGGGCAGGGGCCGCAGATACGCAGTATTTT
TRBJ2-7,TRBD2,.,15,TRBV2,CASSGSPSGVNEQYF,TGTGCCAGCAGTGGATCCCCTAGCGGGGTCAACGAGCAGTACTTC
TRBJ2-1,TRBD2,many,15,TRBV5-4,CASSIRGSSYNEQFF,TGTGCCAGCAGCATCCGCGGGAGCTCCTACAATGAGCAGTTCTTC
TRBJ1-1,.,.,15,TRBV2,CASRAWGAESTEAFF,TGTGCCAGCAGGGCTTGGGGGGCCGAGAGCACTGAAGCTTTCTTT
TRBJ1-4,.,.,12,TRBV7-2,CASSQPREKLFF,TGTGCCAGCAGCCAGCCCCGAGAAAAACTGTTTTTT
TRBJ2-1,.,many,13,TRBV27,CASRRDTYNEQFF,TGTGCCAGCAGGAGAGACACCTACAATGAGCAGTTCTTC
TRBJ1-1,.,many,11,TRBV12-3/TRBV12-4,CASSFSTEAFF,TGTGCCAGCAGTTTTAGTACTGAAGCTTTCTTT
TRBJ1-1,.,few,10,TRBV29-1,CSVFDGEAFF,TGCAGCGTGTTCGACGGAGAAGCTTTCTTT
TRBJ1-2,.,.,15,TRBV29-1,CSVDVPRAYNYGYTF,TGCAGCGTTGATGTCCCCAGGGCCTATAACTATGGCTACACCTTC
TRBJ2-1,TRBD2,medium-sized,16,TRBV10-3,CAISKGTSGAYNEQFF,TGTGCCATCAGTAAAGGGACTAGCGGAGCCTACAATGAGCAGTTCTTC
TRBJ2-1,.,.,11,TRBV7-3,CASSYVNEQFF,TGTGCCAGCAGCTACGTCAATGAGCAGTTCTTC
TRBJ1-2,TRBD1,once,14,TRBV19,CASSIVGQPYGYTF,TGTGCCAGTAGTATCGTGGGACAGCCTTATGGCTACACCTTC
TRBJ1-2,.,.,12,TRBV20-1,CSADLTGYGYTF,TGCAGTGCTGACCTTACAGGGTATGGCTACACCTTC
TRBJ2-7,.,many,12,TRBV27,CASMDSSYEQYF,TGTGCCAGCATGGACAGCAGCTACGAGCAGTACTTC
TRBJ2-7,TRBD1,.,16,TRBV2,CASSTRTGFEPYEQYF,TGTGCCAGCAGCACGAGGACAGGGTTCGAACCCTACGAGCAGTACTTC
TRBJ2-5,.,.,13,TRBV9,CASSVDVDGAQYF,TGTGCCAGCAGCGTAGATGTTGATGGGGCCCAGTACTTC
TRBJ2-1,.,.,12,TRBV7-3,CASSFRNNEQFF,TGTGCCAGCAGCTTTAGAAACAATGAGCAGTTCTTC
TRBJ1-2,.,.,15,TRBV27,CASSSDSQGPYDYTF,TGTGCCAGCAGTTCTGATTCACAGGGACCCTATGACTACACCTTC
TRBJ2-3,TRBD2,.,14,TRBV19,CASSVGLGADTQYF,TGTGCCAGTAGTGTTGGACTAGGGGCAGATACGCAGTATTTT
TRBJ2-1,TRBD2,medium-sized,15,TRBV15,CATSTAGGHYNEQFF,TGTGCCACCAGCACAGCGGGAGGGCACTACAATGAGCAGTTCTTC
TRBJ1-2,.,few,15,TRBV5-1,CASSFTGISSRGYTF,TGCGCCAGCAGCTTTACAGGGATCTCAAGTCGTGGCTACACCTTC
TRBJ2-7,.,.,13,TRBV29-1,CSALGDPDYEQYF,TGCAGCGCCCTAGGGGATCCGGACTACGAGCAGTACTTC
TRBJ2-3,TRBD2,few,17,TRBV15,CATSRGLAGLSTDTQYF,TGTGCCACCAGCAGAGGACTAGCGGGCCTTAGCACAGATACGCAGTATTTT